This TCR beta chain was retrieved from a study of a mutant IDH1 vaccine in newly diagnosed glioma. As for the study in general: Investigators started vaccination 4-6 weeks after radiotherapy alone, or with temozolomide cycles. V12 came at week 35, V13 at week 47.

Trimming removed 4 bases at V and 5 bases at J, with 15 bases between. The CDR3 sequence is 15 residues long. Germline V gene lookup returns CDR1 MRHNA and CDR2 SNTAGT. Points from the study as a whole: The vaccine induced immune responses, and these occurred in approximately 94% of patients.

Repertoires were generated with immunoSEQ multiplex PCR, while TCRdb's copy carries only in-frame clones and drops some. This table holds over 40,000 clones, 65% to 90% found once. As to this clone: The antigen remains unidentified.

The sample's time point: week 35, safety follow-up. Topical imiquimod accompanied each vaccine dose, which consisted of 300 ug of mutant IDH1 20-mer peptide. In weeks 1, 3, 5, 7, 11, 15, 19 and 23, patients were vaccinated. The V and J genes are TRBV6-4 and TRBJ1-5; no firm D call. The material sequenced was PBMCs, taken from a glioma patient whose treatment included an IDH1 peptide vaccine. This clonotype was obtained from a woman aged 40 to 55 with glioma. Some clones in this sample may be carry-over from other donors' samples. The CDR3: CASSAETGDHQPQHF. The CDR3 DNA is TGTGCCAGCAGTGCCGAGACCGGTGACCATCAGCCCCAGCATTTT.